This T cell receptor (beta chain) emerged from a study of vaccination and CD4 T cells after COVID-19. TCRdb redid the calling of the PCR reads with MiXCR, one entry per CDR3 protein. The data contain about 24,000 distinct CDR3 sequences, 45% to 55% of them seen just once; the ten biggest clones take up 1.1%. This CDR3 has 14 residues. V was cut by 1 base and J by 6 bases, with 11 bases left in between. CDR1 MNHEY and CDR2 SVGEGT come from the germline V gene. The sample here was CD4+ T cells from blood, taken before SARS-CoV-2 vaccination. The receptor's source is a human donor who had recovered from COVID-19. This chain joins TRBV6-2 or TRBV6-3 and TRBJ2-3, with TRBD1 as a possible D gene (6 bases). The CDR3 spells CASSYLTQGDTQYF. DNA for the CDR3: TGTGCCAGCAGTTACTTGACTCAGGGGGATACGCAGTATTTT.